This TCR beta chain was profiled in a study of T cell clones after liver transplantation. Study observations and caveats: Compared with third party-reactive sequences, donor-reactive ones declined more, independent of withdrawal success.

This table comes from immunoSEQ multiplex PCR, and its TCRdb copy is limited to in-frame clones, with some not included. The table shows about 74,000 clones, with around 80% occurring only once. Comments on this clone: What it binds is unknown.

Per germline, CDR1 SGHDT and CDR2 YYEEEE. Trimming took 0 bases from V and 7 from J, leaving 10 bases between them. The CDR3 is 13 residues long. Source: CD4+ T cells from blood, taken before liver transplant. The sequence came from a human donor who received a liver transplant. The rearrangement joins TRBV5-6 to TRBJ1-2; D remains ambiguous. The CDR3 sequence is CASSLVASGGYTF. Here the CDR3 DNA reads TGTGCCAGCAGCTTGGTGGCCTCGGGTGGCTACACCTTC.